The next 17 T cell receptor beta chains were all read from a single sample in a study of identical twins. Via MiXCR, TCRdb re-called the 5' RACE reads, giving one row per CDR3 protein. The table shows more than 350,000 distinct CDR3 sequences, with around 9.7% occurring only once. Sequencing input: naive T cells sorted from blood. These receptors came from a woman aged 50 to 60 in good health.

This clonotype was seen ten or more times. V is TRBV29-1 and J is TRBJ2-2; 8 bases align to TRBD1. The V gene's germline CDR1 is SQVTM and CDR2 ANQGSEA. The trim removed 5 bases at V and 7 bases at J, leaving 12 bases unmatched. The CDR3 runs to 15 residues. In DNA form, the CDR3 reads TGCAGCGTTTCCCCTTCAGGGGGCTCTGGCGGGGAGCTGTTTTTT. This gives the protein CSVSPSGGSGGELFF.

V is TRBV20-1 and J is TRBJ2-3; the D gene is possibly TRBD2 (6 bases). The ends were cut back, 5 bases at V and 0 bases at J, with 12 bases in the middle. From germline, CDR1 is DFQATT and CDR2 SNEGSKA (reference sequence). There are 14 residues in the CDR3. CDR3 region: CSAHPGLSTDTQYF. The CDR3 DNA reads as TGCAGTGCTCATCCGGGACTCAGCACAGATACGCAGTATTTT.

This clonotype was observed many times. This rearrangement joins TRBV29-1 to TRBJ2-3, with 9 bases lining up with TRBD2. This CDR3 has 15 residues. V lost 6 bases and J lost 1; bases outside the gene matches: 8. Germline V lookup: CDR1 SQVTM, CDR2 ANQGSEA. The CDR3 sequence: CSVDSGRGGTDTQYF. CDR3 DNA sequence: TGCAGCGTAGATAGCGGGAGAGGTGGCACAGATACGCAGTATTTT.

This clonotype was seen more than once but under ten times. This chain links TRBV2 with TRBJ2-1; TRBD2 matches at 13 bases. CDR1 is SNHLY and CDR2 is FYNNEI in the germline V gene. This CDR3 region has 17 residues. V was clipped by 6 bases and J by 7 bases; unmatched bases: 12. The CDR3 region is CASSIIGLAGAQNEQFF. The CDR3 coding sequence is TGTGCCAGCAGCATTATCGGACTAGCGGGAGCCCAGAATGAGCAGTTCTTC.

The J gene is TRBJ2-3, the V gene TRBV6-5; perhaps TRBD2 as D (6 bases). Trimming left V 7 bases short and J 3 bases short, with 8 bases between. This CDR3 has 12 residues. The germline CDR1 and CDR2 sequences are MNHEY and SVGAGI. Written as DNA, the CDR3 is TGTGCCAGCATGGCGGGAACAGATACGCAGTATTTT. Translated, it gives CASMAGTDTQYF.

The sample holds a few counts of this clonotype. This chain uses TRBV21-1 with TRBJ2-7; the table's D gene call, TRBD1, was not cross checked with the DNA. TRBV21-1 is reported as a pseudogene. This CDR3 is 15 amino acids long. The CDR3 DNA is TGTGCCAGCAGCAAGGGAAGGGGCGCTAAGTCCGAGCAGTACGTC. As protein: CASSKGRGAKSEQYV.

Only a few counts were recorded for this clonotype. The chain employs TRBV6-6 and TRBJ2-6; D is unresolved. This CDR3 has 16 residues. Germline values: CDR1 MNHNY, CDR2 SVGAGI (reference sequence). V was cut by 2 bases and J by 1 base, with 9 bases left in between. CDR3 in DNA: TGTGCCAGCAGTTACCCACAAGGTTCTGGGGCCAACGTCCTGACTTTC. Translation gives CASSYPQGSGANVLTF.

This clonotype turned up a few times. The V call is TRBV5-6, the J call TRBJ2-2, with D maybe TRBD2 (5 bases). Germline V gives CDR1 SGHDT, CDR2 YYEEEE. The CDR3 is made up of 16 amino acids. The germline V and J ends were trimmed by 0 bases and 0 bases, with 9 bases remaining between them. The CDR3 loop reads CASSLGGVPNTGELFF. In DNA, the CDR3 is TGTGCCAGCAGCTTGGGGGGAGTCCCGAACACCGGGGAGCTGTTTTTT.

This chain links TRBV19 with TRBJ2-2, with TRBD1 matching 12 bases. This CDR3 has 15 residues. V dropped 7 bases and J dropped 6; count of bases not matched to a gene: 6. Per the germline V gene, CDR1 is LNHDA and CDR2 is SQIVND (reference sequence). Here the CDR3 reads CASTLGQGAPGELFF. The CDR3 DNA is TGTGCCAGTACCCTGGGACAGGGGGCGCCCGGGGAGCTGTTTTTT.

This clonotype was recorded a few times. The rearrangement uses TRBV20-1 and TRBJ1-5, with D possibly TRBD1 on 6 matching bases. Germline values: CDR1 DFQATT, CDR2 SNEGSKA (reference sequence). V was shortened by 6 bases and J by 2 bases, with 17 bases between the two germline ends. The CDR3 has 15 residues. The CDR3 bases are TGCAGTGCCAGACCGGGGGGCGAGGGCAATCAGCCCCAGCATTTT. Translated, it gives CSARPGGEGNQPQHF.

This clonotype has more than one count but fewer than ten. The J gene is TRBJ1-1, the V gene TRBV10-3; 9 bases are shared with TRBD1. Germline loops: CDR1 ENHRY, CDR2 SYGVKD. The CDR3 length is 13 residues. Unmatched junction bases numbered 4, after V lost 7 bases and J lost 4 bases. CDR3 nucleotides: TGTGCCATCAAGGGACAGGGTCTCACTGAAGCTTTCTTT. This sequence encodes CAIKGQGLTEAFF.

This clonotype was seen a handful of times. The chain is built from TRBV2 and TRBJ1-4, with D unclear. This CDR3 is 16 amino acids long. The V and J ends lost 7 bases and 0 bases respectively, with 15 bases between them. CDR1 SNHLY and CDR2 FYNNEI come from the germline V gene. This CDR3 reads CASTPTNLATNEKLFF. DNA for the CDR3: TGTGCCAGCACCCCTACTAATCTGGCAACTAATGAAAAACTGTTTTTT.

This clonotype appeared a few times. The chain links TRBV6-1 to TRBJ2-3; 9 nucleotides align to TRBD2. This CDR3 is built from 16 residues. The germline V gene encodes CDR1 MNHNS and CDR2 SASEGT. Trimming at V came to 2 bases and at J to 1 base, leaving 4 bases not matched to a gene. The chain's CDR3 is CASSERAGGGTDTQYF. The CDR3, as DNA: TGTGCCAGCAGTGAACGAGCGGGAGGCGGCACAGATACGCAGTATTTT.

This clonotype was detected a few times. The rearrangement joins TRBV5-1 to TRBJ2-5; D gene ambiguous. There are 15 residues in the CDR3. V lost 4 bases to trimming and J lost 5 bases, with 18 bases between them. The germline V gene encodes CDR1 SGHRS and CDR2 YFSETQ. CDR3 amino acids: CASSPSASIGETQYF. Here the CDR3 DNA reads TGCGCCAGCAGCCCGAGTGCCAGCATAGGGGAGACCCAGTACTTC.

Many counts were recorded for this clonotype. The chain links TRBV5-1 to TRBJ2-3, with TRBD1 matching over 10 bases. The V and J ends lost 4 bases and 2 bases, in that order; junction bases with no gene match: 10. The germline CDR1 and CDR2 sequences are SGHRS and YFSETQ. CDR3 size: 17 residues. CDR3 loop: CASSNSTGGYHTDTQYF. The CDR3 nucleotides read TGCGCCAGCAGCAACTCGACAGGGGGCTATCACACAGATACGCAGTATTTT.

This clonotype was seen more than once but under ten times. V is TRBV5-1 and J is TRBJ2-2; TRBD2 aligns across 11 bases. The junction had 16 bases not matched to a gene; V was cut back by 4 bases and J by 5 bases. This CDR3 region has 19 residues. In germline, CDR1 is SGHRS, CDR2 YFSETQ. CDR3 nucleotides: TGCGCCAGCAGCCTATACCCGGGTCTAGCGGGAGGACAAACCGGGGAGCTGTTTTTT. Translated: CASSLYPGLAGGQTGELFF.

The chain couples TRBV7-6 to TRBJ2-3; 10 positions match TRBD1. CDR3 length: 16 amino acids. Germline V CDR1 and CDR2: SGHVS, FNYEAQ. The V gene end was trimmed by 2 bases and the J gene end by 7 bases; junction bases not matched to a gene: 9. The CDR3 region has the DNA TGTGCCAGCAGCTTACTAGGGACAGGGGAATGGAATACGCAGTATTTT. Protein: CASSLLGTGEWNTQYF.